This T cell receptor (beta chain) appears in the sequencing data of a study of T cells in Graves' hyperthyroidism and ophthalmopathy. There are a few counts of this clonotype. It was RNA transcripts that yielded the amplified TCR beta CDR3 regions. Researchers ran a first-round RT-PCR on the TCR CDR3 using the HTBI primer set. MiXCR, applied by TCRdb to the multiplex PCR reads, yields one record per CDR3 protein. The table records about 550,000 distinct CDR3 sequences, around 21% of them present only once. The CDR3 has 17 amino acids. V dropped 6 bases and J dropped 0; count of bases not matched to a gene: 11.

Sequencing was done on a sample of blood. The sequence derives from a man in his late teens or twenties with Graves' hyperthyroidism. This chain connects TRBV12-3 or TRBV12-4 to TRBJ1-5; 7 bases map to TRBD1. CDR3 amino acids: CASRLDLGGVSNQPQHF. The DNA of the CDR3 is TGTGCCAGCAGATTGGATCTAGGGGGCGTTAGCAATCAGCCCCAGCATTTT.